This T cell receptor (beta chain) came from a study of blood T cell repertoires in COVID-19. Study information: Acute and convalescent COVID-19 specimens originated in the United States, Italy and Spain. In each case, the material was cDNA or gDNA derived from T cells, B-cell-depleted T cells, or PBMCs.

A remark on this clone: The same CDR3 arises from other DNA sequences in this sample as well.

Under the authors' procedure: Amplification from reference gene primers served as the basis for estimated nucleated cell counts. The table came from immunoSEQ multiplex PCR; TCRdb's copy has only in-frame clones and leaves some out. V and J calls and clone size are as listed in that table; D and trimming were resolved from the DNA. The table records under 40,000 clones, 70% to 90% of them present only once. CDR3 length equals 13 residues. Germline CDR1 reads KGHSH; CDR2 reads LQKENI. V shed 2 bases and J 2 bases; nucleotides not matched to a gene: 0. Source material: peripheral blood. The chain carries TRBV18 and TRBJ2-7; 7 bases line up with TRBD1. This receptor was obtained from a man in his sixties or seventies with active COVID-19. The CDR3 region has the DNA TGTGCCAGCTCACCAGGGACAGCCTACGAGCAGTACTTC. Its protein is CASSPGTAYEQYF.